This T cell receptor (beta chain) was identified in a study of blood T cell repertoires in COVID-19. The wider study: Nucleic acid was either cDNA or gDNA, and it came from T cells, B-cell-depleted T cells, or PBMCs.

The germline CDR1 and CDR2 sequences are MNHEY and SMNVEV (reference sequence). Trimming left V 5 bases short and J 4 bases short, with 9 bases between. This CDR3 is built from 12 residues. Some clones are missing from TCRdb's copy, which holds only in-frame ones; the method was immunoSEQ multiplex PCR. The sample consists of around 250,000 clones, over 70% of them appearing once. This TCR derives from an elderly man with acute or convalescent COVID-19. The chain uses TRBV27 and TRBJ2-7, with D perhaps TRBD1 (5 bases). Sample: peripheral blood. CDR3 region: CASSPSGYEQYF. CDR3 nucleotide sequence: TGTGCCAGCAGTCCTTCAGGGTACGAGCAGTACTTC.